This TCR beta chain was recovered during a study of cytomegalovirus exposure and HLA in healthy donors. General study points: Reportedly, fewer N-insertions than the roughly 600-donor mean appeared in an Asian-associated ancestry cluster in a later analysis.

Comment on this clone: The target antigen is unknown.

With 60 Vbeta and 13 Jbeta primers, the PCR was carried out. Libraries were prepared by immunoSEQ multiplex PCR; TCRdb keeps only in-frame clonotypes and omits some of them. The sample lists 200,000 or so clones, approximately 84% occurring once. Germline V lookup: CDR1 SGHVS, CDR2 FNYEAQ. V lost 6 bases, J lost 4 bases, and 8 bases stayed unmatched. This CDR3 spans 15 amino acids. The sequencing sample was made of PBMCs. The source is a woman aged 25 to 39 in good health and CMV-seropositive. V is TRBV7-6 and J is TRBJ2-5; 10 bases line up with TRBD1. In nucleotides, the CDR3 is TGTGCCAGCAGTCCCTACCGGGACAGGGGAGAGACCCAGTACTTC. This encodes CASSPYRDRGETQYF.